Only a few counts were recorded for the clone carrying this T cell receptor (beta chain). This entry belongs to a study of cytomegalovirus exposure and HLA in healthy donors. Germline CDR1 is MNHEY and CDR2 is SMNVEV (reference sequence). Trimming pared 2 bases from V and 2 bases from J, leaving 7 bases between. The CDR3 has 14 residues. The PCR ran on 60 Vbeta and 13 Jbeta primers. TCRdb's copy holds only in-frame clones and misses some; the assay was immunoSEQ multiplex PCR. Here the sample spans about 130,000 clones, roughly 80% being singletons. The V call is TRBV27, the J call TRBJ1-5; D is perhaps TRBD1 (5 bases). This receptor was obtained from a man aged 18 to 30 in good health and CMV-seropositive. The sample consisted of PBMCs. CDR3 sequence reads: CASSLQGGNQPQHF. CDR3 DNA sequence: TGTGCCAGCAGTTTACAGGGTGGCAATCAGCCCCAGCATTTT.